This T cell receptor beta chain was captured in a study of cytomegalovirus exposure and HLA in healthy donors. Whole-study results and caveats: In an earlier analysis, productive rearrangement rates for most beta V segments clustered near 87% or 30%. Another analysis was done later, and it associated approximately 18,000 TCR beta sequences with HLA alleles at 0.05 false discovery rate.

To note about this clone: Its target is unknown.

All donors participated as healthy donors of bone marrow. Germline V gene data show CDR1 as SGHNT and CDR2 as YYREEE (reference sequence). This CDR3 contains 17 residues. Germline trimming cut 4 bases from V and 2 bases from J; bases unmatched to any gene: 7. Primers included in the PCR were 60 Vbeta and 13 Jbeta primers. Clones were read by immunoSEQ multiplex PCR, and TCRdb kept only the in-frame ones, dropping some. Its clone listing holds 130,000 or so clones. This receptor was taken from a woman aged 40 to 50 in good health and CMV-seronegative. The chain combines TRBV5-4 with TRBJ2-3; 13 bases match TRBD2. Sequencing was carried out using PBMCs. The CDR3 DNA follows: TGTGCCAGCAGCCCCGGACTAGCGGGGGCCCTCACAGATACGCAGTATTTT. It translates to CASSPGLAGALTDTQYF.